The TCR beta chain described here comes from a study of neurological immune-mediated disorders. For the study at large: Relapsing-remitting disease was seen in about 90% of the 34 multiple sclerosis patients, and secondary progressive disease was seen in 3.

General observations from the study: HTLV-1-associated myelopathy had the most TCR clonal expansion, whereas multiple sclerosis had the least (lower than in healthy controls). None of the CDR3 amino acid sequences of expanded clones recurred across subjects, suggesting private repertoires in all groups.

This clonotype was detected ten times or more. Its antigen is unknown. MiXCR, run by TCRdb on the 5' RACE reads, gives a single entry per CDR3 protein. The sample contains around 130,000 distinct CDR3 sequences, roughly 3.2% of which appear only once. Input material: PBMCs. The TCR sequence derives from a woman in her twenties or thirties with multiple sclerosis.

In DNA form, the CDR3 reads TGTGCCAGCAGTGGGACAGGGGCTCAGCCCCAGCATTTT. Its protein product is CASSGTGAQPQHF. The chain employs TRBV27 and TRBJ1-5; 10 nucleotides agree with TRBD1. Looked up from germline, CDR1 is MNHEY and CDR2 is SMNVEV (reference sequence). The CDR3 extends over 13 amino acids. Trimming took 5 bases from V and 6 from J; bases not matched to a gene: 1.